Sequencing of this TCR beta chain was carried out in a study of chemoradiotherapy in HPV16-positive cancers (dated by TCRdb to between 2021 and 2024). With respect to the entire study: Functional T-cell assays on cells from a couple of HPV16-positive patients defined candidate HPV-specific T-cell clones and common TCR motifs. Whether T-cell immunity against the HPV oncoproteins E6 and E7 changes during chemoradiotherapy and whether survival is affected by this immunity were examined in the study. The candidate HPV-specific TCRs and motifs were then tracked in TCR repertoires from about 90 patients with HPV-related cancers.

Comments on this clone: What this receptor recognizes is not known. Base qualities were left out, and no much larger clone turns up one base away.

CDR1 and CDR2 are read off the germline V gene as SGHRS and YFSETQ. The germline ends are 14 bases apart after V is trimmed by 4 bases and J by 3 bases. Inclusive of the bounding cysteine and phenylalanine, the CDR3 is 14 residues long. Only the CDR3 DNA is retained, 42 bases long and in frame from the first base. Repertoires were sampled repeatedly over the course of chemoradiotherapy so that clonal expansion in the tumor microenvironment could be followed. The receptor library was made with the immunoSEQ multiplex PCR assay. TCRdb provides this immuneACCESS table in a form limited to in-frame rearrangements. Some clones are lacking; in checked studies, under half of them reflect an unresolved V gene, and why the rest are absent is not known. For this sample there are 36,000 or so clones; around 80% appear just once. Approximately 4.2% of the sample is in the top ten clones. Here is what the overall study found, with its caveats: The functional definition of HPV-specific T cells was derived from only two HPV16-positive patients, and the survival association was reported for HPV16-positive patients. Among HPV16-positive patients, expansion of HPV-responsive T cells during chemoradiotherapy was associated with better recurrence-free survival. Expansion of candidate HPV-specific clones and E7-related TCR motifs was observed in the tumor microenvironment during treatment, whereas no such expansion was observed for non-HPV-specific T cells.

This TCR was sampled from a human donor with HPV-associated anogenital cancer. The source material was blood, sampled from a patient who underwent chemoradiotherapy. The receptor chain draws on TRBV5-1 and TRBJ2-7; tentative D gene TRBD1, with 6 bases matching. The bases are TGCGCCAGCAGCCTTACAGGGTTAAACTACGAGCAGTACTTC. Translated, it gives CASSLTGLNYEQYF.